This TCR beta chain was sequenced for a study of T-cell reconstitution after alpha-beta-depleted transplantation in children. Overall study findings and caveats: Alpha-beta T cells present about two months after transplant were reported to originate from several hundred expanded graft clones. Hyperexpanded clones declined; after one year, newly produced T cells mostly supplied diversity. It was surviving recipient T cells and thymic progenitors that gave some patients high TCRbeta diversity at day 60.

This clonotype was found a few times. Its target is not known. In germline, CDR1 is LNHDA, CDR2 SQIVND (reference sequence). V lost 3 bases and J lost 3, with 24 bases in between. The CDR3 consists of 18 residues. TCRbeta library preparation incorporated unique molecular identifiers. TCRdb redid the calling of the PCR reads with MiXCR, one entry per CDR3 protein. The sample yields about 290,000 distinct CDR3 sequences, about 9.5% seen once. The sequencing used PBMCs, collected before TCRalphabeta/CD19-depleted stem cell transplant. V usage is TRBV19 and J usage is TRBJ2-7; possible D gene TRBD2, 6 bases. The receptor was derived from a boy younger than two with acute myeloid leukemia, due to receive a stem cell transplant. The CDR3 here is CASSIFGPLQGGGYEQYF. The CDR3 DNA is TGTGCCAGTAGTATTTTTGGACCTCTTCAGGGAGGAGGCTACGAGCAGTACTTC.